This T cell receptor (beta chain) was obtained from a study of blood T cell repertoires in COVID-19. Germline assignment: CDR1 SGHTA and CDR2 FQGNSA. The V end lost 5 bases, the J end lost 5 bases, and 18 bases lay between the germline ends. The CDR3 loop spans 15 amino acids. A few counts support this clone. The table came from immunoSEQ multiplex PCR; TCRdb's copy has only in-frame clones and leaves some out. The data contain over 600,000 clones, about 87% of them seen just once; the ten biggest clones take up approximately 0.3%. The specimen sequenced was peripheral blood. V gene TRBV7-2 combines with J gene TRBJ1-1, with D perhaps TRBD1 (6 bases). The receptor comes from a young woman with acute or convalescent COVID-19. CDR3 loop: CASSVFGQGITEAFF. The CDR3 coding sequence is TGTGCCAGCAGCGTATTCGGGCAGGGGATAACTGAAGCTTTCTTT.